This is a list of T cell receptor beta chains from one sample in a study of T-cell reconstitution after alpha-beta-depleted transplantation in children. TCRdb re-called the PCR reads with MiXCR, one entry per CDR3 protein. The sample yields under 850,000 distinct CDR3 sequences, less than 15% seen once. The sequencing used PBMCs, collected before TCRalphabeta/CD19-depleted stem cell transplant. These receptors came from a girl aged 2-10 years with congenital amegakaryocytic thrombocytopenia, due to receive a stem cell transplant. CDR3s include the opening cysteine and the closing phenylalanine or tryptophan. Fields, in order: V gene, J gene, clone size, D gene, CDR3 length, CDR3 protein, CDR3 DNA. The D gene is left open where the match is weak. The size entry is marked missing in some rows and otherwise reads once, few, many or a size class.

TRBV28	TRBJ1-6	many	-	15	CASSFGGSVLIPLHF	TGTGCCAGCAGTTTTGGGGGCTCCGTCCTGATACCCCTCCACTTT
TRBV6-1	TRBJ2-7	many	TRBD1	12	CASSGTGSEQYF	TGTGCCAGCAGTGGGACAGGTAGCGAGCAGTACTTC
TRBV12-3/TRBV12-4	TRBJ1-2	-	-	15	CASRGGVDGNYGYTF	TGTGCCAGCAGGGGGGGGGTGGACGGGAACTATGGCTACACCTTC
TRBV5-1	TRBJ2-7	few	TRBD1	14	CASRTDRVSDEQYF	TGCGCCAGCAGAACGGACAGGGTTTCCGACGAGCAGTACTTC
TRBV7-6	TRBJ2-1	-	-	17	CASSLGFEATGGHEQFF	TGTGCCAGCAGCTTAGGTTTCGAGGCGACAGGCGGTCATGAGCAGTTCTTC
TRBV12-3/TRBV12-4	TRBJ2-7	few	-	14	CASSLALTGYEQYF	TGTGCCAGCAGTTTAGCGCTGACAGGCTACGAGCAGTACTTC
TRBV12-3/TRBV12-4	TRBJ1-1	many	-	13	CASSLTGLLTAFF	TGTGCCAGCAGTTTAACAGGGTTATTGACGGCTTTCTTT
TRBV5-1	TRBJ1-1	many	TRBD1	14	CASIAGGVDTEAFF	TGCGCCAGCATTGCAGGGGGGGTAGACACTGAAGCTTTCTTT
TRBV15	TRBJ2-1	few	-	16	CATSREDSGANNEQFF	TGTGCCACCAGCAGAGAAGATAGCGGAGCGAACAATGAGCAGTTCTTC
TRBV20-1	TRBJ2-5	-	-	14	CSAREVAVQETQYF	TGCAGTGCTAGAGAGGTGGCAGTCCAAGAGACCCAGTACTTC
TRBV5-1	TRBJ2-2	many	TRBD1	17	CASSLDPGQGISGELFF	TGCGCCAGCAGCTTGGACCCGGGACAGGGAATATCCGGGGAGCTGTTTTTT
TRBV7-3	TRBJ2-1	few	-	15	CASSAKRTSYNEQFF	TGTGCCAGCAGCGCCAAGCGGACCTCCTACAATGAGCAGTTCTTC
TRBV5-1	TRBJ2-7	many	TRBD1	14	CASSRGTGYYEQYF	TGCGCCAGCTCTCGGGGGACAGGTTACTACGAGCAGTACTTC
TRBV28	TRBJ2-7	many	-	15	CASSRPTHNAYEQYF	TGTGCCAGCAGTCGCCCCACTCACAACGCCTACGAGCAGTACTTC
TRBV10-2	TRBJ2-1	few	TRBD2	13	CAGRTSGDNEQFF	TGCGCCGGAAGGACTAGCGGTGACAATGAGCAGTTCTTC
TRBV12-3/TRBV12-4	TRBJ2-7	few	TRBD2	15	CASSLVLAGEGEQYF	TGTGCCAGCAGTTTGGTCCTAGCGGGAGAAGGAGAGCAGTACTTC
TRBV5-1	TRBJ1-5	-	TRBD1	16	CASSSGTADSNQPQHF	TGCGCCAGCAGCTCCGGGACAGCTGATAGCAATCAGCCCCAGCATTTT
TRBV20-1	TRBJ1-4	-	-	12	CSAPQLSEKLFF	TGCAGTGCGCCACAGTTATCTGAAAAACTGTTTTTT
TRBV20-1	TRBJ2-7	few	TRBD2	14	CSARGTSDTYEQYF	TGCAGTGCTAGAGGGACTAGCGACACCTACGAGCAGTACTTC
TRBV29-1	TRBJ2-7	-	-	14	CSVEESGRVGEQYF	TGCAGCGTTGAAGAATCCGGGCGCGTCGGCGAGCAGTACTTC
TRBV12-3/TRBV12-4	TRBJ2-2	many	TRBD2	16	CASSLRELAYAGELFF	TGTGCCAGCAGTTTACGAGAACTAGCGTATGCCGGGGAGCTGTTTTTT
TRBV20-1	TRBJ2-3	many	TRBD1	14	CSARGRTGLDTQYF	TGCAGTGCTAGAGGTCGGACAGGGTTAGATACGCAGTATTTT
TRBV7-9	TRBJ1-4	-	-	16	CASSLRGFAPIEKLFF	TGTGCCAGCAGCCTTCGGGGTTTCGCTCCCATCGAAAAACTGTTTTTT
TRBV30	TRBJ2-7	few	-	14	CAWSEVGTRFEQYF	TGTGCCTGGAGTGAGGTCGGGACCCGGTTTGAGCAGTACTTC
TRBV7-2	TRBJ2-1	many	TRBD2	17	CASSPSTSASSYNEQFF	TGTGCCAGCAGCCCAAGCACTAGCGCAAGCTCCTACAATGAGCAGTTCTTC
TRBV5-6	TRBJ1-2	-	TRBD1	15	CASSEQGASNYGYTF	TGTGCCAGCAGCGAACAGGGGGCATCGAACTATGGCTACACCTTC
TRBV21-1	TRBJ2-7	few	-	13	CASKGVGHYEQYF	TGTGCCAGCAAGGGGGTAGGCCACTACGAGCAGTACTTC
TRBV29-1	TRBJ2-3	many	TRBD1	12	CSGGQGLDTQYF	TGCAGCGGGGGACAGGGGCTGGATACGCAGTATTTT
TRBV5-1	TRBJ1-1	many	-	15	CASSLDGRGDTEAFF	TGCGCCAGCAGCTTGGACGGGAGAGGAGACACTGAAGCTTTCTTT
TRBV5-5	TRBJ2-1	few	TRBD1	16	CASSPGTGISYNEQFF	TGTGCCAGCAGCCCAGGGACAGGGATTTCCTACAATGAGCAGTTCTTC
TRBV6-2/TRBV6-3	TRBJ2-5	many	-	14	CASIEGSWYETQYF	TGTGCCAGCATCGAAGGGAGTTGGTATGAGACCCAGTACTTC
TRBV9	TRBJ1-2	-	-	14	CASSVGDTNYGYTF	TGTGCCAGCAGCGTAGGGGACACTAACTATGGCTACACCTTC
TRBV6-1	TRBJ2-2	-	-	17	CASSPPRRGLHTGELFF	TGTGCCAGCAGTCCCCCCCGTCGGGGGCTGCACACCGGGGAGCTGTTTTTT
TRBV20-1	TRBJ1-4	-	-	14	CSARPTRTVGALFF	TGCAGTGCTAGACCTACAAGGACAGTGGGTGCACTGTTTTTT
TRBV20-1	TRBJ2-6	-	TRBD2	18	CSARASGTSSSGANVLTF	TGCAGTGCTAGAGCTTCCGGGACTAGCAGCTCTGGGGCCAACGTCCTGACTTTC
TRBV10-3	TRBJ2-3	many	-	15	CAISLGYVSTDTQYF	TGTGCCATCAGTCTGGGATATGTGAGCACAGATACGCAGTATTTT
TRBV5-1	TRBJ2-3	many	TRBD2	16	CASSLKLAEIPDTQYF	TGCGCCAGCAGTCTGAAACTAGCGGAGATACCAGATACGCAGTATTTT
TRBV5-1	TRBJ2-7	few	-	16	CASSLAAGTQTYEQYF	TGCGCCAGCAGCTTGGCGGCTGGGACACAGACCTACGAGCAGTACTTC
TRBV3-1	TRBJ2-3	many	TRBD1	15	CASSPWDRNTDTQYF	TGTGCCAGCAGCCCGTGGGACAGGAATACAGATACGCAGTATTTT
TRBV10-3	TRBJ1-4	-	-	14	CAISEPGTNEKLFF	TGTGCCATCAGTGAGCCAGGAACTAATGAAAAACTGTTTTTT
TRBV2	TRBJ2-1	few	TRBD2	12	CASRTSHNEQFF	TGTGCCAGCAGGACTAGCCACAATGAGCAGTTCTTC
TRBV5-1	TRBJ2-7	-	-	15	CASSLASREHYEQYF	TGCGCCAGCAGCTTGGCCAGCCGGGAGCACTACGAGCAGTACTTC
TRBV5-1	TRBJ2-1	many	TRBD2	17	CASSPILSSGSYNEQFF	TGCGCCAGCAGCCCGATTTTATCTAGCGGCTCCTACAATGAGCAGTTCTTC
TRBV5-4	TRBJ2-2	few	TRBD1	14	CASSTDRVTGELFF	TGTGCCAGCAGCACGGACAGGGTCACCGGGGAGCTGTTTTTT
TRBV29-1	TRBJ2-2	many	TRBD1	13	CSVVAGGPGELFF	TGCAGCGTTGTGGCAGGGGGCCCCGGGGAGCTGTTTTTT
TRBV20-1	TRBJ2-3	few	TRBD2	15	CSAETSGYSTDTQYF	TGCAGTGCTGAGACTAGCGGCTATAGCACAGATACGCAGTATTTT
TRBV12-3/TRBV12-4	TRBJ1-1	few	TRBD1	12	CASSTGGSEAFF	TGTGCCAGCAGTACAGGGGGGAGTGAAGCTTTCTTT
TRBV29-1	TRBJ2-3	many	-	14	CSVPRTRRPDTQYF	TGCAGCGTACCCCGAACCAGGCGGCCAGATACGCAGTATTTT
TRBV29-1	TRBJ2-1	many	TRBD2	14	CSATRTSGSNEQFF	TGCAGCGCCACAAGGACTAGCGGGTCGAATGAGCAGTTCTTC
TRBV20-1	TRBJ2-3	few	TRBD2	15	CSANHEREVIDTQYF	TGCAGTGCCAATCACGAGCGGGAGGTTATAGATACGCAGTATTTT
TRBV20-1	TRBJ2-7	many	TRBD1	14	CSARTRDSFYEQYF	TGCAGTGCTAGGACCAGGGACAGCTTCTACGAGCAGTACTTC
TRBV7-9	TRBJ1-6	many	-	16	CASSDSLRDGNSPLHF	TGTGCCAGCAGCGATTCCCTCCGGGACGGAAATTCACCCCTCCACTTT
TRBV12-3/TRBV12-4	TRBJ2-1	many	TRBD2	13	CASSRTSPSEQFF	TGTGCCAGCAGTCGGACTAGTCCCAGTGAGCAGTTCTTC
TRBV5-6	TRBJ1-2	few	-	13	CASSLGPTDGYTF	TGTGCCAGCAGCTTGGGTCCAACGGATGGCTACACCTTC
TRBV7-3	TRBJ2-7	many	-	13	CASSLDSYYEQYF	TGTGCCAGCAGCTTGGACAGTTACTACGAGCAGTACTTC